The 15 T cell receptor beta chains presented below share a single source sample, sequenced in a study of cytomegalovirus exposure and HLA in healthy donors. Both 60 Vbeta primers and 13 Jbeta primers went into the PCR. Method: immunoSEQ multiplex PCR; TCRdb's copy keeps in-frame clones and lacks some. The table lists 200,000 to 250,000 clones, approximately 88% of them singletons. Input material: PBMCs. The origin of the receptors is a boy aged 2 to 10 in good health and CMV-seronegative.

The chain carries TRBV30 and TRBJ1-3; the D gene is possibly TRBD1 (6 bases). Trimming removed 4 bases from V and 0 bases from J, with 22 bases in between. Germline lookup yields CDR1 GTSNPN and CDR2 SVGIG (reference sequence). This CDR3 contains 18 residues. The CDR3 loop reads CAWTTGFGIGSSGNTIYF. CDR3 DNA: TGTGCCTGGACTACAGGGTTCGGAATTGGTTCCTCTGGAAACACCATATATTTT.

The chain carries TRBV9 and TRBJ2-3; TRBD2 matches at 7 bases. The germline gives CDR1 SGDLS, CDR2 YYNGEE. The CDR3 runs 14 residues. With 2 bases clipped from V and 6 bases from J, the junction kept 6 bases outside the gene matches. In nucleotides, the CDR3 is TGTGCCAGCAGCGTCGTGGGAGGGCGTGATACGCAGTATTTT. Translation gives CASSVVGGRDTQYF.

V is TRBV11-2 and J is TRBJ1-5, with TRBD1 as a possible D gene (5 bases). The ends were cut back, 0 bases at V and 1 base at J, with 13 bases in the middle. CDR3 length: 17 residues. Germline assignment: CDR1 SGHAT and CDR2 FQNNGV. CDR3 coding DNA: TGTGCCAGCAGCTTAGATTCTGTCAGGGTAAGCAATCAGCCCCAGCATTTT. It yields the protein CASSLDSVRVSNQPQHF.

This chain connects TRBV7-9 to TRBJ2-1; tentatively, D is TRBD1 (6 bases). The CDR3 is 12 residues long. The germline CDR1 and CDR2 sequences are SEHNR and FQNEAQ (reference sequence). Between the trimmed V and J ends, which lost 6 bases and 13 bases, there was a span of 16 bases. The CDR3 here is CASSPTGPFQFF. The CDR3 DNA sequence: TGTGCCAGCAGTCCCACAGGGCCGTTCCAGTTCTTC.

The CDR3 DNA follows: TGTGCCAGCAGCTTAGCGTCACAGGGGGCTCTCACCAGATTGGAAGGCTACACCTTC. Protein product: CASSLASQGALTRLEGYTF. This chain joins TRBV7-9 and TRBJ1-2; 9 nucleotides agree with TRBD1. CDR3 length: 19 residues. Per germline, CDR1 SEHNR and CDR2 FQNEAQ (reference sequence). Germline trimming cut 0 bases from V and 8 bases from J; bases unmatched to any gene: 19.

The rearrangement links TRBV5-1 to TRBJ2-3; 8 bases align to TRBD2. The germline V gene encodes CDR1 SGHRS and CDR2 YFSETQ. The V and J ends lost 4 bases and 5 bases, in that order; junction bases with no gene match: 6. The CDR3 has 14 residues. The CDR3 DNA reads as TGCGCCAGCAGCGCCTCGGGGGGGAGAGATACGCAGTATTTT. It is translated as CASSASGGRDTQYF.

The table lists this clone with a few counts. The chain links TRBV10-3 to TRBJ2-7; 7 bases are shared with TRBD2. Trimming cost V 0 bases and J 0 bases; bases outside gene matches: 5. Per the germline V gene, CDR1 is ENHRY and CDR2 is SYGVKD. The CDR3 loop spans 16 amino acids. The CDR3 here is CAISESRASGSYEQYF. The CDR3 coding sequence is TGTGCCATCAGTGAGTCGAGGGCTAGCGGCTCCTACGAGCAGTACTTC.

The V and J genes are TRBV12-2 and TRBJ2-3; TRBD2, the table's D call, lacks a check against the DNA. TRBV12-2 is flagged as a pseudogene. The CDR3 runs 18 residues. The CDR3 sequence: CASRLNQRERRHTDTQYF. CDR3 DNA: TGTGCAAGTCGCTTAAACCAGCGGGAGCGGAGACACACAGATACGCAGTATTTT.

V gene TRBV27 combines with J gene TRBJ2-3; 10 bases fit TRBD1. CDR1 is MNHEY, CDR2 SMNVEV, per germline (reference sequence). The CDR3 sequence is 17 residues long. With 6 bases clipped from V and 4 bases from J, the junction kept 13 bases outside the gene matches. CDR3 sequence: CASSQTHRDRGPDTQYF. As DNA, the CDR3 is TGTGCCAGCAGCCAAACCCATCGGGACAGGGGCCCAGATACGCAGTATTTT.

The J gene is TRBJ2-1, the V gene TRBV11-2; possibly TRBD2 for D (5 bases). V was shortened by 3 bases and J by 1 base, with 7 bases between the two germline ends. The CDR3 extends over 14 amino acids. Germline CDR1 SGHAT, CDR2 FQNNGV. The CDR3 sequence: CASSFPGSYNEQFF. CDR3 nucleotides: TGTGCCAGCAGCTTTCCGGGGTCCTACAATGAGCAGTTCTTC. Drawing the rest from reference TRBV11-2 and TRBJ2-1, the complete variable domain is EAGVAQSPRYKIIEKRQSVAFWCNPISGHATLYWYQQILGQGPKLLIQFQNNGVVDDSQLPKDRFSAERLKGVDSTLKIQPAKLEDSAVYLCASSFPGSYNEQFFGPGTRLTVL.

This rearrangement joins TRBV18 to TRBJ1-5, with D perhaps matching TRBD1 (6 bases). V was pared by 5 bases and J by 1 base, with 12 bases between. The germline gives CDR1 KGHSH, CDR2 LQKENI. This CDR3 has 15 residues. The CDR3 protein is CASSTRQESNQPQHF. In DNA, the CDR3 is TGTGCCAGCTCAACCCGACAGGAGAGCAATCAGCCCCAGCATTTT.

This rearrangement joins TRBV29-1 to TRBJ1-5; D is perhaps TRBD1 (6 bases). The V and J ends lost 4 bases and 2 bases respectively, with 12 bases between them. The germline V gene has CDR1 SQVTM and CDR2 ANQGSEA. The CDR3 consists of 14 residues. The CDR3 sequence is CSVGEGEGNQPQHF. CDR3 bases: TGCAGCGTTGGGGAGGGGGAGGGCAATCAGCCCCAGCATTTT.

This sequence joins TRBV29-1 and TRBJ1-2; D gene uncertain. CDR3 length: 13 residues. Looked up from germline, CDR1 is SQVTM and CDR2 is ANQGSEA. V was cut by 7 bases and J by 6 bases, with 18 bases left in between. CDR3 residues: CSATEGIGHGYTF. The CDR3 coding sequence is TGCAGCGCGACTGAGGGCATCGGCCATGGCTACACCTTC.

The chain combines TRBV27 with TRBJ1-1, with unresolved D. This CDR3 spans 13 amino acids. Germline assignment: CDR1 MNHEY and CDR2 SMNVEV (reference sequence). Trimming shortened V by 5 bases and J by 7 bases, and 14 bases separated the two germline ends. The CDR3 spells CASSPPGLIEAFF. The CDR3 bases are TGTGCCAGCAGTCCGCCGGGATTAATTGAAGCTTTCTTT.

V usage is TRBV11-2 and J usage is TRBJ2-7; 11 bases match TRBD1. Germline lookup yields CDR1 SGHAT and CDR2 FQNNGV. The CDR3 contains 17 residues. Trimming removed 4 bases from V and 4 bases from J; junction bases left unmatched: 12. The CDR3 DNA reads as TGTGCCAGCAGCTCCAACTCACAGGACAGGGGGCAGTACGAGCAGTACTTC. It is translated as CASSSNSQDRGQYEQYF.